The source of this T cell receptor beta chain is a study of human thymus T cells. Study-level results: Biased V and J segment usage appeared in thymus and peripheral blood.

The CDR3 runs 11 residues. V was trimmed by 6 bases and J by 6 bases, leaving 6 bases between them. The germline CDR1 and CDR2 sequences are MNHEY and SMNVEV (reference sequence). Comment on this clone: Its specificity is not known. One base away lies a much larger clone, so this may be a sequencing read error.

Donors were healthy Finnish infants having corrective surgery for congenital heart defects. Only four of the eight donors provided a roughly 0.45-1 mL blood sample. Libraries were prepared by immunoSEQ multiplex PCR; TCRdb keeps only in-frame clonotypes and omits some of them. The sample yields 46,000 or so clones, just under 95% seen once. The sequenced sample consisted of blood. The rearrangement links TRBV27 to TRBJ2-1; D call uncertain. The sequence was collected from a girl younger than two with a congenital heart defect but otherwise immunologically healthy. The CDR3 protein is CASSQFNEQFF. As DNA, the CDR3 is TGTGCCAGCAGCCAATTCAATGAGCAGTTCTTC.